This TCR beta chain comes out of a study of regulatory T cells in long-lasting Graves disease. HTBI primers from iRepertoire and Arm-PCR of CDR3 regions yielded the TCR beta libraries. TCRdb re-called the multiplex PCR reads through MiXCR, storing one row per CDR3 protein. Of 450,000 to 600,000 distinct CDR3 sequences in the sample, around 15% are singletons; the top ten hold 9.5% to 15%. Time point: newly diagnosed GD, antithyroid drugs for less than 3 months. Researchers made the TCR library from RNA that was extracted from PBMCs. With 1 base clipped from V and 6 bases from J, the junction kept 9 bases outside the gene matches. CDR3 length: 14 residues. Germline V gene data show CDR1 as DFQATT and CDR2 as SNEGSKA (reference sequence). The sample was also reused in another study, on T cells in Graves' hyperthyroidism and ophthalmopathy.

The clonotype was recovered from a middle-aged man with Graves disease. Sample: peripheral blood mononuclear cells (PBMCs), taken at new diagnosis, from a patient treated with antithyroid drugs. The chain is built from TRBV20-1 and TRBJ2-7; TRBD1 aligns across 7 bases. CDR3 DNA: TGCAGTGCTAGAGGAGACAGGGCCGCTTCCGAGCAGTACTTC. Encoded protein: CSARGDRAASEQYF.